Each of the 20 T cell receptor beta chains below was sequenced from the same sample in a study of T cells in Graves' hyperthyroidism and ophthalmopathy. RNA transcripts provided the source from which TCR beta CDR3 regions were amplified. Researchers ran a first-round RT-PCR on the TCR CDR3 using the HTBI primer set. TCRdb reprocessed the multiplex PCR reads with MiXCR, giving one entry per CDR3 protein. This sample has over 300,000 distinct CDR3 sequences, with over 11% found just once. The sequenced material came from blood. All receptors derive from a woman aged 60-75 years with Graves' hyperthyroidism.

A few counts support this clonotype. This could be a read error, since a much larger clone is one nucleotide away. The chain uses TRBV18 and TRBJ2-1; 10 bases line up with TRBD2. This CDR3 has 15 amino acids. In germline, CDR1 is KGHSH, CDR2 LQKENI. CDR3 nucleotide sequence: TGTGCCAGCTCATCACCTAGCGGGAGTGGAAATGAGCAGTTCTTC. Protein: CASSSPSGSGNEQFF.

The sample holds many counts of this clonotype. The chain carries TRBV2 and TRBJ2-3; 10 nucleotides match TRBD2. The CDR3 has 15 residues. Germline trimming cut 3 bases from V and 4 bases from J; bases unmatched to any gene: 4. Germline CDR1 is SNHLY and CDR2 is FYNNEI. This CDR3 is CASSERTSGSDTQYF. CDR3 DNA: TGTGCCAGCAGTGAGAGGACTAGCGGCTCAGATACGCAGTATTTT.

The sample holds many counts of this clonotype. The V call is TRBV12-3 or TRBV12-4, the J call TRBJ2-2; 7 positions match TRBD2. The CDR3 covers 17 residues. V was clipped by 5 bases and J by 2 bases; unmatched bases: 11. The CDR3: CASSRTSSGVNTGELFF. The CDR3 DNA follows: TGTGCCAGCAGTCGGACATCTAGCGGAGTAAACACCGGGGAGCTGTTTTTT.

This clonotype came up many times. The V call is TRBV10-1, the J call TRBJ1-5; TRBD1 matches 11 bases. V trimming: 4 bases; J trimming: 4 bases; junction bases outside the gene matches: 3. CDR3 size: 15 residues. Germline V gene data show CDR1 as WNHNN and CDR2 as SYGVQD (reference sequence). CDR3 loop: CASSGDRGWNQPQHF. CDR3 coding DNA: TGCGCCAGCAGTGGGGACAGGGGGTGGAATCAGCCCCAGCATTTT.

This clonotype was seen ten or more times. The chain uses TRBV9 and TRBJ2-7; no firm D call. The V end was cut by 2 bases, the J end by 0 bases, with 3 bases between. Looked up from germline, CDR1 is SGDLS and CDR2 is YYNGEE. There are 12 residues in the CDR3. CDR3 region: CASSVLSYEQYF. The CDR3 DNA sequence: TGTGCCAGCAGCGTTCTCTCCTACGAGCAGTACTTC.

This clonotype has ten or more counts. The J gene is TRBJ1-1, the V gene TRBV7-3; 7 nucleotides match TRBD1. CDR3 length: 14 residues. Germline CDR1 SGHTA, CDR2 FQGTGA. After removal of 6 bases from V and 4 bases from J, the junction contained 8 bases not matched to a gene. CDR3 amino acids: CASRITGEGTEAFF. CDR3 in DNA: TGTGCCAGCAGAATCACAGGGGAAGGCACTGAAGCTTTCTTT. The full variable domain, its missing parts supplied by reference TRBV7-3 and TRBJ1-1, is GAGVSQTPSNKVTEKGKYVELRCDPISGHTALYWYRQSLGQGPEFLIYFQGTGAADDSGLPNDRFFAVRPEGSVSTLKIQRTERGDSAVYLCASRITGEGTEAFFGQGTRLTVV.

This clonotype was counted at least ten times. CDR3 protein: CASSSSGSGSDTQYF. The CDR3 coding sequence is TGCGCCAGCAGCTCTAGCGGGAGCGGTTCAGATACGCAGTATTTT. This sequence joins TRBV5-1 and TRBJ2-3; TRBD2 matches 10 bases. The V and J ends lost 3 bases and 4 bases, in that order; junction bases with no gene match: 5. This CDR3 contains 15 residues. In germline, CDR1 is SGHRS, CDR2 YFSETQ.

This clonotype was seen at least ten times. The rearrangement uses TRBV6-5 and TRBJ1-1, with D unresolved. CDR1 and CDR2 (germline): MNHEY, SVGAGI. Trimming removed 0 bases at V and 1 base at J, with 12 bases between. CDR3 length: 16 amino acids. CDR3 DNA sequence: TGTGCCAGCAGTTACTCGGTCGGGTATAGGAACACTGAAGCTTTCTTT. It specifies CASSYSVGYRNTEAFF.

The CDR3: CASRIAGGGNEQFF. As DNA, the CDR3 is TGTGCCAGCAGAATAGCGGGAGGGGGGAATGAGCAGTTCTTC. This chain links TRBV12-3 or TRBV12-4 with TRBJ2-1; 11 nucleotides align to TRBD2. The CDR3 contains 14 residues. The V gene end was trimmed by 6 bases and the J gene end by 7 bases; junction bases not matched to a gene: 5.

This clonotype came up a few times. The chain employs TRBV12-5 and TRBJ2-2; TRBD2 aligns across 9 bases. CDR3 length equals 16 residues. The germline CDR1 and CDR2 sequences are LGHNT and FRNRAP. Germline trimming cut 0 bases from V and 6 bases from J; bases unmatched to any gene: 5. The CDR3 DNA follows: TGTGCTAGTGGTTTGGTACTGGCGGGAGGGTCCGGGGAGCTGTTTTTT. Residues: CASGLVLAGGSGELFF.

This clonotype was seen many times. The chain employs TRBV7-8 and TRBJ1-1; D ambiguous. The CDR3 is 15 amino acids. V lost 0 bases to trimming and J lost 0 bases, with 8 bases between them. Germline V CDR1 and CDR2: SGHVS, FQNEAQ. The CDR3 sequence is CASSLAARMNTEAFF. The CDR3 bases are TGTGCCAGCAGCTTAGCTGCACGGATGAACACTGAAGCTTTCTTT.

The V call is TRBV10-3, the J call TRBJ1-2, with D maybe TRBD1 (5 bases). V shed 5 bases and J shed 7 bases, with 11 bases lying between them. Germline CDR1 is ENHRY and CDR2 is SYGVKD. The CDR3 consists of 12 residues. CDR3 sequence: CAISSDRGGYTF. Written as DNA, the CDR3 is TGTGCCATCAGTTCAGACAGAGGTGGCTACACCTTC.

The chain combines TRBV4-2 with TRBJ2-2, with 10 bases identical to TRBD2. The CDR3 contains 17 residues. Germline loops: CDR1 LGHNA, CDR2 YNFKEQ. Unmatched junction bases numbered 8, after V lost 0 bases and J lost 7 bases. Here the CDR3 DNA reads TGTGCCAGCAGCCAAGATCCCCTAGCGGGGGCGGACGGGGAGCTGTTTTTT. This sequence encodes CASSQDPLAGADGELFF.

In this sample, this clonotype turned up many times. CDR3 nucleotides: TGTGCCAGCAGTTTAGCGTCGCGTGAGCAGTTCTTC. Its protein is CASSLASREQFF. The chain carries TRBV12-3 or TRBV12-4 and TRBJ2-1; D is unresolved. The V end lost 0 bases, the J end lost 9 bases, and 6 bases lay between the germline ends. The CDR3 runs to 12 residues.

This clonotype was seen many times. V gene TRBV24-1 combines with J gene TRBJ2-3, with TRBD2 matching over 10 bases. CDR1 is KGHDR and CDR2 is SFDVKD in the germline V gene. J was trimmed by 2 bases and V by 3 bases; bases with no gene match: 7. The length of the CDR3 is 17 residues. As DNA, the CDR3 is TGTGCCACCAGTGATCAGCGGGAGGGCCGATCCACAGATACGCAGTATTTT. It yields the protein CATSDQREGRSTDTQYF.

This clonotype was counted once. J is TRBJ2-3 and V is TRBV9; D not certain. Trimming removed 0 bases at V and 1 base at J, with 12 bases between. The CDR3 runs 16 residues. CDR1 SGDLS and CDR2 YYNGEE come from the germline V gene. The CDR3, as DNA: TGTGCCAGCAGCGTAGAAGCAGCCGCGGGCACAGATACGCAGTATTTT. Translating it yields CASSVEAAAGTDTQYF.

This clonotype has ten or more counts. The chain carries TRBV27 and TRBJ2-5; maybe TRBD2 (5 bases). CDR3 length: 16 amino acids. Germline values: CDR1 MNHEY, CDR2 SMNVEV (reference sequence). The ends were cut back, 1 base at V and 2 bases at J, with 14 bases in the middle. The chain's CDR3 is CASSLLGGKGQETQYF. The CDR3 nucleotides read TGTGCCAGCAGTTTATTAGGAGGAAAAGGACAAGAGACCCAGTACTTC.

The sample holds many counts of this clonotype. This chain uses TRBV7-9 with TRBJ2-3; D possibly uses TRBD1 or TRBD2 (6 bases each). Germline V gives CDR1 SEHNR, CDR2 FQNEAQ (reference sequence). The CDR3 is 14 residues long. The V end lost 1 base, the J end lost 5 bases, and 10 bases lay between the germline ends. The DNA of the CDR3 is TGTGCCAGCAGCTTAGGCGGAGGGGGAGATACGCAGTATTTT. It is translated as CASSLGGGGDTQYF.

At least ten counts were recorded for this clonotype. V and J are TRBV5-1 and TRBJ2-7; perhaps TRBD1 as D (5 bases). The CDR3 extends over 17 amino acids. CDR1 is SGHRS and CDR2 is YFSETQ in the germline V gene. Trimming pared 0 bases from V and 0 bases from J, leaving 16 bases between. The CDR3 spells CASSLGTSSTLSYEQYF. Here the CDR3 DNA reads TGCGCCAGCAGCTTGGGGACAAGTTCAACGCTCTCCTACGAGCAGTACTTC.

In this sample, this clonotype turned up many times. The chain links TRBV12-5 to TRBJ2-3; 9 positions agree with TRBD2. J was trimmed by 8 bases and V by 5 bases; bases with no gene match: 14. This CDR3 spans 16 amino acids. Germline CDR1 reads LGHNT; CDR2 reads FRNRAP. DNA of the CDR3: TGTGCTAGTGGTACTAACCGATTGCCTAGCGGGACTACGCAGTATTTT. Translating gives CASGTNRLPSGTTQYF.